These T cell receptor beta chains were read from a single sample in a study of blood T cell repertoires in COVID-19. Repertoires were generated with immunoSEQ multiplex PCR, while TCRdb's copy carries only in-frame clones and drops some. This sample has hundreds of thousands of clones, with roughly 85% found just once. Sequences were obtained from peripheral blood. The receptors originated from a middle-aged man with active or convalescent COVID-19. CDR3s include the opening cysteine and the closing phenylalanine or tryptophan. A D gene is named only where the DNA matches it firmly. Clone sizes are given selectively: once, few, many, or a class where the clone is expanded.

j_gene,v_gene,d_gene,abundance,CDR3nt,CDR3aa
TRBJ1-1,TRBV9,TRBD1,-,TGTGCCAGCAGCGTAGAGGGGGCCAGTGAAGCTTTCTTT,CASSVEGASEAFF
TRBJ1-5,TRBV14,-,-,TGTGCCAGCAGCCTCCCAGGGTGGAATCAGCCCCAGCATTTT,CASSLPGWNQPQHF
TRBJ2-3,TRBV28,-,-,TGTGCCAGCAGTCTTTTCAGGACAGATACGCAGTATTTT,CASSLFRTDTQYF
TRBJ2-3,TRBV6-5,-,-,TGTGCCAGCAGACCCTCTAGCGATAAGGAGTATTTT,CASRPSSDKEYF
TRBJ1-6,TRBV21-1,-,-,TGTGCGCCCGTGGGCAAAAATTCACCCCTCCACTTT,CAPVGKNSPLHF
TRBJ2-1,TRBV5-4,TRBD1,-,TGTGCCAGCAGTACCGACAGGGTTGATGAGCAGTTCTTC,CASSTDRVDEQFF
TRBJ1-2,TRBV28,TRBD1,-,TGTGCCAGCAGGAGGACAGGGGAGGACTATGGCTACACCTTC,CASRRTGEDYGYTF
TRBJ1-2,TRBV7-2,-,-,TGTGCCAGCAGCAGGCGGACAGCCCAGTGGGGCTACACCTTC,CASSRRTAQWGYTF
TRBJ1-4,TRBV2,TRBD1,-,TGTGCCAGCAGGGTACAGGGGAGTAATGAAAAACTGTTTTTT,CASRVQGSNEKLFF
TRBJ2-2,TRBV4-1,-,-,TGCGCCAGCAGCCAAGAACGGTTCGGGGAGCTGTTTTTT,CASSQERFGELFF
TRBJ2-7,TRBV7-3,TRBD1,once,TGTGCCAGCAGCTCCGGGACAGGGAGCGGGCAGTACTTC,CASSSGTGSGQYF
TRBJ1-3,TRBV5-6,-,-,TGTGCCAGCAGCTTGAGTTGGGACACTCTAAACACCATATATTTT,CASSLSWDTLNTIYF
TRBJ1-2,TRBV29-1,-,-,TGCAGCGTTGAAGTCGGCCAGGCGAAAGGCTACACCTTC,CSVEVGQAKGYTF
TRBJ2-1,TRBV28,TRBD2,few,TGTGCCAGCAGTATTACCGGGACTAGAGTCAATGAGCAGTTCTTC,CASSITGTRVNEQFF
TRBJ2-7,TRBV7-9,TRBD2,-,TGTGCCAGCAGACCGGGACTAGCGGTAAACGAGCAGTACTTC,CASRPGLAVNEQYF
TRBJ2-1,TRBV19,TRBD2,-,TGTGCCAGTAGTATACTAGCGGGAGGCCATGAGCAGTTCTTC,CASSILAGGHEQFF
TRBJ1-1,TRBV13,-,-,TGTGCCAGCAGCTTAGACAGAAGTGAAGCTTTCTTT,CASSLDRSEAFF
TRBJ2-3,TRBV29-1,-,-,TGCAGCGTTGATCCCGGGAGAGGGGCAGATACGCAGTATTTT,CSVDPGRGADTQYF
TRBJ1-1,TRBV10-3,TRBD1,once,TGTGCCATCAGTGAGAGGCAGGGGGCTGAAGCTTTCTTT,CAISERQGAEAFF
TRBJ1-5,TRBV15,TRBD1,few,TGTGCCACCAGCAGAGAGGAACTAGGACAGGGAGCCCAGCCCCAGCATTTT,CATSREELGQGAQPQHF
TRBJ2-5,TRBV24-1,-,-,TGTGCCACCAGTCCCGGAGGACCGCGGGAAACCCAAGAGACCCAGTACTTC,CATSPGGPRETQETQYF
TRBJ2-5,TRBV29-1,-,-,TGCAGCGTTGAACCGAACGAGGGTTGGGCCCAGTACTTC,CSVEPNEGWAQYF
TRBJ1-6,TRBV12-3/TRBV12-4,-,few,TGTGCCAGCAGTTTAGGAGGTTCACCCCTCCACTTT,CASSLGGSPLHF
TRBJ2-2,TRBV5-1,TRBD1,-,TGCGCCAGCGGACAGGGTCTTAACACCGGGGAGCTGTTTTTT,CASGQGLNTGELFF
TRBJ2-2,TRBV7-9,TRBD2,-,TGTGCCAGCAGCCTTAGCGGGACGGGGACCGGGGAGCTGTTTTTT,CASSLSGTGTGELFF
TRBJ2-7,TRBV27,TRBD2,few,TGTGCCAGCAGCTTAGCGGGGCACTCCTACGAGCAGTACTTC,CASSLAGHSYEQYF
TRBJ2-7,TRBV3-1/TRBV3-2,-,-,TGTGCCAGCAGCCAAGATTCCGGCAGGGGCGAGCAGTACTTC,CASSQDSGRGEQYF
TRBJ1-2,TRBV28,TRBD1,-,TGTGCCGGAGGGACAGGGGATTGGGGCTACACCTTC,CAGGTGDWGYTF
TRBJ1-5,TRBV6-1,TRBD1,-,TGTGCCAGCAGTGATGGATGGAGGGGACAGGGGAAATTGAGCAATCAGCCCCAGCATTTT,CASSDGWRGQGKLSNQPQHF
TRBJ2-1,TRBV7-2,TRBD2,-,TGTGCCAGCACCCTCCACCCCCCGGGACTAGCGGGATTATACAATGAGCAGTTCTTC,CASTLHPPGLAGLYNEQFF
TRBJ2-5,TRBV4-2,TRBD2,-,TGTGCCAGCAGCCAAGAAACTAGCGGTCAAGAGACCCAGTACTTC,CASSQETSGQETQYF
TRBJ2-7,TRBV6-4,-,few,TGTGCCAGCACCCCAGTCGTGACTCTACCCTACGAGCAGTACTTC,CASTPVVTLPYEQYF
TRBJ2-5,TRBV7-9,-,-,TGTGCCAGCAGCCCCCGTAGGACAGACCAAGAGACCCAGTACTTC,CASSPRRTDQETQYF
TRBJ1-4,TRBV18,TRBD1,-,TGTGCCAGCTCACCCGGGACAGGGGGCGCCAATGAAAAACTGTTTTTT,CASSPGTGGANEKLFF
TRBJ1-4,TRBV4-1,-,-,TGCGCCAGCAGGCGGGCAGGGGTCGGAGAAAAACTGTTTTTT,CASRRAGVGEKLFF
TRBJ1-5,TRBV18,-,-,TGTGCCAGCTCACCAAATTCGGGTAATCAGCCCCAGCATTTT,CASSPNSGNQPQHF
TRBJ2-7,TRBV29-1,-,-,TGCAGCGTCGGAGGGAAGTCCTCCTACGAGCAGTACTTC,CSVGGKSSYEQYF
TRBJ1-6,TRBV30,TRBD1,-,TGTGCCTGGAGCCGGGAACGGGACAGGAGCTCCTATAATTCACCCCTCCACTTT,CAWSRERDRSSYNSPLHF
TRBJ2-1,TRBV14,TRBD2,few,TGTGCCAGCAGCCGCCAAAGGGGAGGGACTGGCCTAGAGGGGCAGTTCTTC,CASSRQRGGTGLEGQFF
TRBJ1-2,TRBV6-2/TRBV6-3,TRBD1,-,TGTGCCAGCAGTCAACCTTTTGGACAGGCGACACACTATGGCTACACCTTC,CASSQPFGQATHYGYTF
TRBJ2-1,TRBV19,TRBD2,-,TGTGCCAGTAGTCGCGGACTAGCGGGAGCCACAGGGGATGAGCAGTTCTTC,CASSRGLAGATGDEQFF
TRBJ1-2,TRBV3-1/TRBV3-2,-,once,TGTGCCAGCAGCCAAGACAGGGTTGGCTACACCTTC,CASSQDRVGYTF
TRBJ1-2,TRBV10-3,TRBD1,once,TGTGCCATCAGTGAGTCCAGCGACAGGGCGGCCTATGGCTACACCTTC,CAISESSDRAAYGYTF
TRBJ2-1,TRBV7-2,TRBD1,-,TGTGCCAGCAGGGGGACAGGGTGGGGAAATGAGCAGTTCTTC,CASRGTGWGNEQFF
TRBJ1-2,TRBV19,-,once,TGTGCCAGTAGTATAGAGAGGACAGCTAACTATGGCTACACCTTC,CASSIERTANYGYTF
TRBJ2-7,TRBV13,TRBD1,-,TGTGCCAGCAGCTACCTAAGGGACAGCTACGAGCAGTACTTC,CASSYLRDSYEQYF
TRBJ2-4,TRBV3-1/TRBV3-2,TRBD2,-,TGTGCCAGCAGCCCGAGCGGGACTATGATTGAGAACATTCAGTACTTC,CASSPSGTMIENIQYF
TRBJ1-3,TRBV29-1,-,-,TGCAGCGTCATAACAGGGACCTCTGGAAACACCATATATTTT,CSVITGTSGNTIYF
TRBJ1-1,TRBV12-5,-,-,TGTGCTAGTTTCCGGGACGGGGGATTCAGGGAAGCTTTCTTT,CASFRDGGFREAFF
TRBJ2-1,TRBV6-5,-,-,TGTGCCAGCAGTTCCCAGGGGCCACACTACAATGAGCAGTTCTTC,CASSSQGPHYNEQFF
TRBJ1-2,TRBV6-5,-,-,TGTGCCAGCAGTTACTATTCGACGGGAACTTATGGCTACACCTTC,CASSYYSTGTYGYTF
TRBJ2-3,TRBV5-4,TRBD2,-,TGTGCCAGCAGCCGCGCCGGAACTAGCGGGAGGGAGACAGATACGCAGTATTTT,CASSRAGTSGRETDTQYF
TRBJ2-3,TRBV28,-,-,TGTGCCAGCAGTTTAAGGACAGCCACAGATACGCAGTATTTT,CASSLRTATDTQYF
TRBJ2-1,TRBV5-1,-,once,TGCGCCAGCCGCGTAGGCCGGGAGCCCCCCTTTCATCCGAACAATGAGCAGTTCTTC,CASRVGREPPFHPNNEQFF
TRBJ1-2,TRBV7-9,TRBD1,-,TGTGCCAGCAACTCCGGGGACAGCAACTATGGCTACACCTTC,CASNSGDSNYGYTF
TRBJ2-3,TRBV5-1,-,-,TGCGCCAGCAGCTTTGCGGCCACACCCGGGGATACGCAGTATTTT,CASSFAATPGDTQYF
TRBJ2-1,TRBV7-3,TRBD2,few,TGTGCCAGCAGCCCCGGACTAGCCCCCTCGTATGAGCAGTTCTTC,CASSPGLAPSYEQFF
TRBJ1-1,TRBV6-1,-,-,TGTGCCAGCAGTGAGGGAGGGCGAACTGAAGCTTTCTTT,CASSEGGRTEAFF